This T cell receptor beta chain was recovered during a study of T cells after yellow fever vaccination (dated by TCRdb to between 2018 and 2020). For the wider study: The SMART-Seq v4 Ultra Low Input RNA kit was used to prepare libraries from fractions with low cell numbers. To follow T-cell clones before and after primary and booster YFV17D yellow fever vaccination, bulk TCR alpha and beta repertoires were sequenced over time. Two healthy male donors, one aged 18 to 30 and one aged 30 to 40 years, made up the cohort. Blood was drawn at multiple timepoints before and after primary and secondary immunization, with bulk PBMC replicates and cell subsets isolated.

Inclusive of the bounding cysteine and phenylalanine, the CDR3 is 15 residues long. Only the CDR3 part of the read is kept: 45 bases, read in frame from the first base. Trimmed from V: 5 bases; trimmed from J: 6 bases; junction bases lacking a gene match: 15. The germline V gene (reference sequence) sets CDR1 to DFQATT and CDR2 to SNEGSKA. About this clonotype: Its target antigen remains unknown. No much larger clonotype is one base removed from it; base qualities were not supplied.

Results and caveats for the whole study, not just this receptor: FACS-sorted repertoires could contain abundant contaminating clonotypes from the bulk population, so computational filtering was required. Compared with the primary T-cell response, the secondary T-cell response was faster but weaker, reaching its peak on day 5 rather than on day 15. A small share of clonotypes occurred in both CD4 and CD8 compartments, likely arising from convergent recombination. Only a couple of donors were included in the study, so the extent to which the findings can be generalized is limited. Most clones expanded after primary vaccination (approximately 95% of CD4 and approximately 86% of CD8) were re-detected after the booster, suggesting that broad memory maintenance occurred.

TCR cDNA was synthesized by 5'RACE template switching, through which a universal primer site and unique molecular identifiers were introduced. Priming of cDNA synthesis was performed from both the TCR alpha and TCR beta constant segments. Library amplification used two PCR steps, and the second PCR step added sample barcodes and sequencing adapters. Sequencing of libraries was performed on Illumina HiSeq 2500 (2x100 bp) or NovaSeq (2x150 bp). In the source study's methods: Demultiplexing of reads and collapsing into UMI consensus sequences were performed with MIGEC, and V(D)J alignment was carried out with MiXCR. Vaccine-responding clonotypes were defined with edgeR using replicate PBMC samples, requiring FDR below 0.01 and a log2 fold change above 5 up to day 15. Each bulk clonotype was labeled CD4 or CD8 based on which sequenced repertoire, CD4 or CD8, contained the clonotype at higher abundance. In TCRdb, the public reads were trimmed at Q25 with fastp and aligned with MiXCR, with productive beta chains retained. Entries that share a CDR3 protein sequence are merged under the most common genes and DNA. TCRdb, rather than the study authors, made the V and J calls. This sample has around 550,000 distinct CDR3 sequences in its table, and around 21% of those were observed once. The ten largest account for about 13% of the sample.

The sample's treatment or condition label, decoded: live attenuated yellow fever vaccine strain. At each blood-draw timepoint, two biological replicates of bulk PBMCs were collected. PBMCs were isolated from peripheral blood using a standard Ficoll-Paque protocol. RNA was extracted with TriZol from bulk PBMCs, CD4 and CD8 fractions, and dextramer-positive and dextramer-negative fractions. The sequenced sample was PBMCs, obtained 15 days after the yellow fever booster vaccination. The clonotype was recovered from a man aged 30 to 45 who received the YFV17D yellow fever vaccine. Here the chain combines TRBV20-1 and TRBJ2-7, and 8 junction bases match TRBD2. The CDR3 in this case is CSASQSGGALAEQYF. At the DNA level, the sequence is TGCAGTGCTTCCCAAAGCGGGGGCGCTCTAGCCGAGCAGTACTTC.